A selection of T cell receptor beta chains follows, all from one sample in a study of shared clonotypes between healthy human individuals. Produced via immunoSEQ multiplex PCR; TCRdb's table is partial and in-frame only. The repertoire includes 2 million to 2.5 million clones, nearly 97% of them detected once, and 0.1% to 0.15% sits in the top ten. The sequenced material came from naive CD4+ T cells sorted from blood. Receptors originate from a young man in good health. The CDR3 runs from the conserved cysteine through the conserved F or W. Each record gives: V gene, D gene, J gene, clone size, CDR3 DNA, CDR3 protein. D genes are given only for firm matches. The size field is filled for only some rows; it gives once, few, many or a size class.

V: TRBV6-5
D: .
J: TRBJ1-6
size: .
DNA: TGTGCCAGCAAGCTGGACAGTTATAATTCACCCCTCCACTTT
CDR3: CASKLDSYNSPLHF

V: TRBV5-6
D: TRBD2
J: TRBJ2-7
size: once
DNA: TGTGCCAGCAGCTTGTGGCTAGCGGGAGGGATGGCCTACGAGCAGTACTTC
CDR3: CASSLWLAGGMAYEQYF

V: TRBV6-6
D: .
J: TRBJ2-7
size: few
DNA: TGTGCCAGCAGCCCAGACAGACTAAGGTACGAGCAGTACTTC
CDR3: CASSPDRLRYEQYF

V: TRBV5-1
D: .
J: TRBJ2-2
size: .
DNA: TGCGCCAGCAGCGCCGGGCTCCAAAACACCGGGGAGCTGTTTTTT
CDR3: CASSAGLQNTGELFF

V: TRBV7-2
D: .
J: TRBJ2-1
size: .
DNA: TGTGCCAGCACCCACGGGGCCTTTCCCAATGAGCAGTTCTTC
CDR3: CASTHGAFPNEQFF

V: TRBV5-1
D: TRBD2
J: TRBJ2-5
size: .
DNA: TGCGCCAGCAGCCGGCCGAGACTAGCGGCCTACCAGCAGACCCAGTACTTC
CDR3: CASSRPRLAAYQQTQYF

V: TRBV6-5
D: TRBD2
J: TRBJ2-1
size: .
DNA: TGTGCCAGCACCACGGGGGGTGAGCAGTTCTTC
CDR3: CASTTGGEQFF

V: TRBV7-2
D: TRBD2
J: TRBJ2-5
size: .
DNA: TGTGCCAGCAACCTGGGGGGGAATCAAGAGACCCAGTACTTC
CDR3: CASNLGGNQETQYF

V: TRBV18
D: .
J: TRBJ2-1
size: .
DNA: TGTGCCAGCTCACCACCCGCACTAGTAAATGAGCAGTTCTTC
CDR3: CASSPPALVNEQFF

V: TRBV27
D: TRBD1
J: TRBJ1-2
size: .
DNA: TGTGCCAGCAGTATGACAGGGTCCGATGGCTACACCTTC
CDR3: CASSMTGSDGYTF

V: TRBV9
D: .
J: TRBJ2-3
size: .
DNA: TGTGCCAGCAGCGTAGATTCGGGAGAAGTGTTGGATACGCAGTATTTT
CDR3: CASSVDSGEVLDTQYF

V: TRBV7-2
D: .
J: TRBJ1-1
size: .
DNA: TGTGCCAGCAGCTTATACGGGGGTGGCACTGAAGCTTTCTTT
CDR3: CASSLYGGGTEAFF

V: TRBV25-1
D: .
J: TRBJ2-5
size: once
DNA: TGTGCCAGCAGTGTCATCGGCGAGACCCAGTACTTC
CDR3: CASSVIGETQYF

V: TRBV6-5
D: .
J: TRBJ1-5
size: .
DNA: TGTGCCAGCAGTTCTGCCGACAGGAAGGGACAGCCCCAGCATTTT
CDR3: CASSSADRKGQPQHF

V: TRBV7-2
D: .
J: TRBJ2-2
size: once
DNA: TGTGCCAGCAGCTTAGTACCGGGGCGCACCGGGGAGCTGTTTTTT
CDR3: CASSLVPGRTGELFF

V: TRBV5-5
D: TRBD1
J: TRBJ2-2
size: .
DNA: TGTGCCAGCAGCTTAAGGGACAGGGGATATACCGGGGAGCTGTTTTTT
CDR3: CASSLRDRGYTGELFF

V: TRBV7-8
D: .
J: TRBJ1-2
size: few
DNA: TGTGCCAGCAGCTTAGTAGAGGGTGGCTACACCTTC
CDR3: CASSLVEGGYTF

V: TRBV30
D: TRBD2
J: TRBJ2-1
size: few
DNA: TGTGCCTGGAGTGTCGCCGGGAGGGCCCGTTTCAATGAGCAGTTCTTC
CDR3: CAWSVAGRARFNEQFF

V: TRBV5-1
D: TRBD1
J: TRBJ2-5
size: .
DNA: TGCGCCAGCAGCTTGGGGGGACAGCGAGAGACCCAGTACTTC
CDR3: CASSLGGQRETQYF

V: TRBV6-6
D: .
J: TRBJ1-5
size: .
DNA: TGTGCAGAGGGAGCCGGCAATCAGCCCCAGCATTTT
CDR3: CAEGAGNQPQHF

V: TRBV18
D: .
J: TRBJ2-1
size: .
DNA: TGTGCCAGCTCACCATCTACTTTTTCGGTATCGGAGCAGTTCTTC
CDR3: CASSPSTFSVSEQFF

V: TRBV15
D: .
J: TRBJ2-7
size: .
DNA: TGTGCCACCAGCAAGAGGTCACAGGGAGCCTACGAGCAGTACTTC
CDR3: CATSKRSQGAYEQYF

V: TRBV28
D: TRBD1
J: TRBJ2-3
size: .
DNA: TGTGCCAGCAGTTTATTTGGGACAGTTAGCACAGATACGCAGTATTTT
CDR3: CASSLFGTVSTDTQYF

V: TRBV7-8
D: .
J: TRBJ1-3
size: .
DNA: TGTGCCAGCAGCTTAGGAAGACTGTCCTCTGGAAACACCATATATTTT
CDR3: CASSLGRLSSGNTIYF

V: TRBV28
D: .
J: TRBJ1-5
size: .
DNA: TGTGCCAGCAAGAGGCAGGTCAATCAGCCCCAGCATTTT
CDR3: CASKRQVNQPQHF

V: TRBV2
D: TRBD1
J: TRBJ1-2
size: once
DNA: TGTGCCAGCAGGTTGAGACAGGGTGGGGTCTATGGCTACACCTTC
CDR3: CASRLRQGGVYGYTF

V: TRBV4-1
D: TRBD1
J: TRBJ2-3
size: .
DNA: TGCGCCAGCAGCCAAGGGGCCGCGTACAGGGGGTTGGGAGATACGCAGTATTTT
CDR3: CASSQGAAYRGLGDTQYF

V: TRBV10-3
D: .
J: TRBJ1-2
size: .
DNA: TGTGCCATCAGTGATAATTGGGGACACGACGCAACCTTC
CDR3: CAISDNWGHDATF

V: TRBV9
D: .
J: TRBJ1-4
size: .
DNA: TGTGCCAGCAGCCTCAGAGGAGCAACTAATGAAAAACTGTTTTTT
CDR3: CASSLRGATNEKLFF

V: TRBV5-4
D: .
J: TRBJ2-3
size: .
DNA: TGTGCCAGCAGTTCACCCCATCCGACAGATACGCAGTATTTT
CDR3: CASSSPHPTDTQYF

V: TRBV19
D: TRBD1
J: TRBJ2-5
size: .
DNA: TGTGCCAGTAGTCATACCCCCGGGACAGGGGGCGCGAGTTTAAAGACCCAGTACTTC
CDR3: CASSHTPGTGGASLKTQYF

V: TRBV10-3
D: .
J: TRBJ1-1
size: .
DNA: TGTGCCATCAGTGAGTCGCTGGGGAACACTGAAGCTTTCTTT
CDR3: CAISESLGNTEAFF

V: TRBV27
D: .
J: TRBJ2-4
size: .
DNA: TGTGCCAGCAGTTTAGGAAGCATTCAGTACTTC
CDR3: CASSLGSIQYF

V: TRBV30
D: .
J: TRBJ2-7
size: .
DNA: TGTGCCACCCGGGGGCGGACCTACGAGCAGTACTTC
CDR3: CATRGRTYEQYF

V: TRBV6-6
D: .
J: TRBJ1-5
size: .
DNA: TGTGCCAGCAGTTACTCTTGGGGAAGCAATCAGCCCCAGCATTTT
CDR3: CASSYSWGSNQPQHF

V: TRBV18
D: .
J: TRBJ2-3
size: .
DNA: TGTGCCAGCTCACCAAAGGAAGATACGCAGTATTTT
CDR3: CASSPKEDTQYF

V: TRBV7-2
D: .
J: TRBJ2-3
size: .
DNA: TGTGCCAGCAGCTTCCGGGGGGATACGCAGTATTTT
CDR3: CASSFRGDTQYF

V: TRBV10-3
D: TRBD1
J: TRBJ1-2
size: once
DNA: TGTGCCACTTTAGGACAGGGGGCTAAGGGTAACTATGGCTACACCTTC
CDR3: CATLGQGAKGNYGYTF

V: TRBV2
D: TRBD1
J: TRBJ2-2
size: .
DNA: TGTGCCAGCAGTTTCGGACAGGGAACAGACACCGGGGAGCTGTTTTTT
CDR3: CASSFGQGTDTGELFF

V: TRBV25-1
D: TRBD1
J: TRBJ1-6
size: .
DNA: TGTGCCAGCAGTGAAAAGGGACAGGGGCGCTCCTATAATTCACCCCTCCACTTT
CDR3: CASSEKGQGRSYNSPLHF

V: TRBV2
D: .
J: TRBJ2-7
size: .
DNA: TGTGCCAGCAGTGATGGACTTTCCTACGAGCAGTACTTC
CDR3: CASSDGLSYEQYF

V: TRBV7-8
D: .
J: TRBJ1-4
size: .
DNA: TGTGCCAGCAGCTTAGGAGCTGCTGAAAAACTGTTTTTT
CDR3: CASSLGAAEKLFF

V: TRBV6-1
D: TRBD1
J: TRBJ1-4
size: .
DNA: TGTGCCACCATCGACAGGGGGCGAGGTGAAAAACTGTTTTTT
CDR3: CATIDRGRGEKLFF

V: TRBV5-6
D: .
J: TRBJ1-1
size: once
DNA: TGTGCCAGCAGCTTCCCGGGGCCCAGTGAAGCTTTCTTT
CDR3: CASSFPGPSEAFF

V: TRBV4-1
D: .
J: TRBJ1-5
size: .
DNA: TGCGCCAGCAGCCAAATAGCAGGAAGGGGGAATCAGCCCCAGCATTTT
CDR3: CASSQIAGRGNQPQHF

V: TRBV11-2
D: .
J: TRBJ2-6
size: once
DNA: TGTGCCAGCAGCTGGGTAGTATCGGGGGCCAACGTCCTGACTTTC
CDR3: CASSWVVSGANVLTF

V: TRBV10-3
D: .
J: TRBJ1-5
size: .
DNA: TGTGCCATCAGTGAGTCAGGGGGAAACAATCAGCCCCAGCATTTT
CDR3: CAISESGGNNQPQHF

V: TRBV2
D: .
J: TRBJ2-7
size: .
DNA: TGTGCCAGCAGTGAAAGGGGACGCAGCACCTTC
CDR3: CASSERGRSTF